This paragraph reports one T cell receptor beta chain. It was RNA transcripts that yielded the amplified TCR beta CDR3 regions. HTBI primers drove first-round RT-PCR of the TCR CDR3. One entry per CDR3 protein results from TCRdb running MiXCR on the multiplex PCR reads. The profile shows about 530,000 distinct CDR3 sequences, over 15% of them singletons. The data are from a study of T cells in Graves' hyperthyroidism and ophthalmopathy. Looking at the study overall: Blood from the periphery was taken at initial diagnosis, before any treatment.

V gave up 1 base and J gave up 0 bases, with 10 bases separating them. Germline CDR1 and CDR2: LGHDT and YNNKEL (reference sequence). The CDR3 length is 16 residues. The material sequenced was blood. This chain connects TRBV3-1 to TRBJ1-5, with a weak D call TRBD1 (5 bases). This TCR came from a young woman with Graves' ophthalmopathy. CDR3 in amino acids: CASSQGGGVSNQPQHF. The DNA for the CDR3 is TGTGCCAGCAGCCAAGGGGGGGGAGTTAGCAATCAGCCCCAGCATTTT.